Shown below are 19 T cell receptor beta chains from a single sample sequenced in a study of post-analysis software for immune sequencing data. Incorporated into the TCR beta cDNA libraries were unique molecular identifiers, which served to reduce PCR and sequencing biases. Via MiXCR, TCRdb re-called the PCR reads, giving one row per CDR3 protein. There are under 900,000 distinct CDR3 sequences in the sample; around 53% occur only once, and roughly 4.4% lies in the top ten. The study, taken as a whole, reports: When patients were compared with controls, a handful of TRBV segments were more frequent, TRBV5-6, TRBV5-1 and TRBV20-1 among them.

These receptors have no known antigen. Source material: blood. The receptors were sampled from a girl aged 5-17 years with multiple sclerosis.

The CDR3 sequence: CASSLEGGVPKNIQYF. The CDR3 coding sequence is TGTGCCAGCAGCTTAGAGGGGGGGGTACCCAAAAACATTCAGTACTTC. The chain uses TRBV11-2 and TRBJ2-5, with 7 nucleotides matching TRBD2. With the DNA end fitting TRBJ2-4 better, the J assignment may be wrong. CDR1 is SGHAT, CDR2 FQNNGV, per germline. The CDR3 length is 16 residues.

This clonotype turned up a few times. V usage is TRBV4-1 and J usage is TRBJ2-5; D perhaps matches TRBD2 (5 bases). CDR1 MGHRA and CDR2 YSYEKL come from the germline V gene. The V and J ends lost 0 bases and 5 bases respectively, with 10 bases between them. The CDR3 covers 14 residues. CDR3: CASSQDPGEETQYF. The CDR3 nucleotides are TGCGCCAGCAGCCAAGATCCTGGGGAGGAGACCCAGTACTTC.

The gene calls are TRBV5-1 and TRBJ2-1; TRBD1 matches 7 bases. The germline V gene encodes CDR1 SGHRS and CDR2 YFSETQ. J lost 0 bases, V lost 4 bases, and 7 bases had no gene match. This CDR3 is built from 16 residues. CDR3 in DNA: TGCGCCAGCAGCGAAGGGACAGCGAGCTCCTACAATGAGCAGTTCTTC. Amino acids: CASSEGTASSYNEQFF.

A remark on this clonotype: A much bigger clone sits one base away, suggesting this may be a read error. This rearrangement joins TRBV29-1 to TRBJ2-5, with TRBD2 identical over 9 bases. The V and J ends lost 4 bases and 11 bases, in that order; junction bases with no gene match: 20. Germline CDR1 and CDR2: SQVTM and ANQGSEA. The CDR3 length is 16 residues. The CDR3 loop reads CSVGLGLAGTSDEQYF. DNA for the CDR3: TGCAGCGTTGGCCTGGGGCTAGCGGGAACCAGCGATGAGCAGTACTTC.

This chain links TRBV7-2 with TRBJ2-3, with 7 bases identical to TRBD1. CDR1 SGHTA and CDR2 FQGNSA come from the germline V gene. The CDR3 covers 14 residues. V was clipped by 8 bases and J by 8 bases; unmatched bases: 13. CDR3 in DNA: TGTGCCAGCCGTAGACGCTCGTCAGGGGGTACGCAGTATTTT. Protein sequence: CASRRRSSGGTQYF.

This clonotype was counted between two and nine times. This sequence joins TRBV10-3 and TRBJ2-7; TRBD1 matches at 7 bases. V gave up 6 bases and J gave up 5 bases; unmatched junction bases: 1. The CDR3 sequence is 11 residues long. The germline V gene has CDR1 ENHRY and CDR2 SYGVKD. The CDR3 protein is CAIRDRNEQYF. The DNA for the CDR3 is TGTGCCATCAGGGACAGGAACGAGCAGTACTTC.

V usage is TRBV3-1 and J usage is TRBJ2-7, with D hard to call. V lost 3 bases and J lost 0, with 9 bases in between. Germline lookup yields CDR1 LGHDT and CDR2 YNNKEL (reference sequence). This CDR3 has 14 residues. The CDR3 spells CASSHLWGSYEQYF. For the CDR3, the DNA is TGTGCCAGCAGCCACCTTTGGGGCTCCTACGAGCAGTACTTC.

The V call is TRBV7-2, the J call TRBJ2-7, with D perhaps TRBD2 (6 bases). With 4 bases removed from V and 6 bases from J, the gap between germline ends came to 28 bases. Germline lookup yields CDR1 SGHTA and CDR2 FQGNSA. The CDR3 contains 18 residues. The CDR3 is CASSSHGTPGTLRSEQYF. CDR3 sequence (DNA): TGTGCCAGCAGCTCCCACGGAACCCCCGGGACTTTACGATCCGAGCAGTACTTC.

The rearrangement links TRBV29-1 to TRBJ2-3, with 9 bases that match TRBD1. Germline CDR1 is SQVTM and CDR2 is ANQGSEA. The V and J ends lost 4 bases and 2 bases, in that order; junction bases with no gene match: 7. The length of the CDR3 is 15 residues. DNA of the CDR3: TGCAGCGTTGTCGGGGACAGGGACTTCACAGATACGCAGTATTTT. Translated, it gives CSVVGDRDFTDTQYF.

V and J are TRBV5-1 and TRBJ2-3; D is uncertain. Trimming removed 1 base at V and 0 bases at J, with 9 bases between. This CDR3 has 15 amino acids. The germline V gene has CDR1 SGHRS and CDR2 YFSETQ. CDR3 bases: TGCGCCAGCAGCTTGAGAGGTGCCAGCACAGATACGCAGTATTTT. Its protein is CASSLRGASTDTQYF.

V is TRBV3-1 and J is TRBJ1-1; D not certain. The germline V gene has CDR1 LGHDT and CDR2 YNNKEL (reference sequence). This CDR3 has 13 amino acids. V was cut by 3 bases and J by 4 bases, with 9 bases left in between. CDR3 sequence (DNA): TGTGCCAGCAGCCATTCAGTTACCACTGAAGCTTTCTTT. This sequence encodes CASSHSVTTEAFF.

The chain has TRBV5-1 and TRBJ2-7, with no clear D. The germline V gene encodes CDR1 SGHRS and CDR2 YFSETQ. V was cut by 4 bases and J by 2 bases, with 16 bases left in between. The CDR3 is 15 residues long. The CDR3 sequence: CASSLRPETAYEQYF. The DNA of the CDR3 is TGCGCCAGCAGCCTCCGGCCAGAAACCGCCTACGAGCAGTACTTC.

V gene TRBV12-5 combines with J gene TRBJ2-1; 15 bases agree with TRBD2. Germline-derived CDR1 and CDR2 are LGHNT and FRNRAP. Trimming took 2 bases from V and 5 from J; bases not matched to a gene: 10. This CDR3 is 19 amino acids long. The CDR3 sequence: CASGLPPGLAGGGNNEQFF. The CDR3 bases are TGTGCTAGTGGTTTGCCTCCCGGACTAGCGGGGGGGGGAAACAATGAGCAGTTCTTC.

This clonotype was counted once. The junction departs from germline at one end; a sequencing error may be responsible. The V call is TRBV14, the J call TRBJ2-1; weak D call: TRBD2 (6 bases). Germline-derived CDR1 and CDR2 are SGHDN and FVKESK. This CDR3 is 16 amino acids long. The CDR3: CASTGSGGSSYNKQFF. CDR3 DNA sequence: TGTGCCAGCACCGGGAGTGGGGGGAGCTCCTACAATAAGCAGTTCTTC. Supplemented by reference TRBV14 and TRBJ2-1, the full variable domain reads EAGVTQFPSHSVIEKGQTVTLRCDPISGHDNLYWYRRVMGKEIKFLLHFVKESKQDESGMPNNRFLAERTGGTYSTLKVQPAELEDSGVYFCASTGSGGSSYNKQFFGPGTRLTVL.

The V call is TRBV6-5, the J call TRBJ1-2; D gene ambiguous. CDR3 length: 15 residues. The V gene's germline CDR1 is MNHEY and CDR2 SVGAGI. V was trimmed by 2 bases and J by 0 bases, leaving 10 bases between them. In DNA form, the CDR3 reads TGTGCCAGCAGTTACATGGGGAGCACTAACTATGGCTACACCTTC. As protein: CASSYMGSTNYGYTF.

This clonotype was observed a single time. CDR3 bases: TGCGCCAGCAGCTTGGAGGTTGTGAGCTCCTACGAGCAGTACTTC. Protein sequence: CASSLEVVSSYEQYF. J is TRBJ2-7 and V is TRBV5-1; D uncertain. Germline CDR1 reads SGHRS; CDR2 reads YFSETQ. This CDR3 has 15 amino acids. The ends were cut back, 0 bases at V and 0 bases at J, with 10 bases in the middle.

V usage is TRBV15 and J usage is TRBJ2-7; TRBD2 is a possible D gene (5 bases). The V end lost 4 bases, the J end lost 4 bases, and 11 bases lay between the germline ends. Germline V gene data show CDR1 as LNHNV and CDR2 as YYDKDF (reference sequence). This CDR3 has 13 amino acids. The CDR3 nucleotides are TGTGCCACCAGCAAGAGAGGCGGGTACGAGCAGTACTTC. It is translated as CATSKRGGYEQYF.

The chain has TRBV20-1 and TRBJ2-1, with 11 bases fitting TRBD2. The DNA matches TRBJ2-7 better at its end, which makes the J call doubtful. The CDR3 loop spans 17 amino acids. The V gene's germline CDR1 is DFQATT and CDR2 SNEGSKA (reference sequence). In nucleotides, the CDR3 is TGCAGTGCAGCCGGGACTAGCGGAGGGCTGGGGTACAATGAGCAGTACTTC. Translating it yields CSAAGTSGGLGYNEQYF.

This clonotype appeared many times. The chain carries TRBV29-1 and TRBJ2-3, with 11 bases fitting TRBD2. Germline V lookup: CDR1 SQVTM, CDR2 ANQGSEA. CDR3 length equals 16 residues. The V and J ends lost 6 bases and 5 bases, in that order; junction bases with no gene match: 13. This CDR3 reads CSVPKTSGALGDTQYF. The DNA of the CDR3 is TGCAGCGTACCGAAGACTAGCGGGGCCTTGGGAGATACGCAGTATTTT.